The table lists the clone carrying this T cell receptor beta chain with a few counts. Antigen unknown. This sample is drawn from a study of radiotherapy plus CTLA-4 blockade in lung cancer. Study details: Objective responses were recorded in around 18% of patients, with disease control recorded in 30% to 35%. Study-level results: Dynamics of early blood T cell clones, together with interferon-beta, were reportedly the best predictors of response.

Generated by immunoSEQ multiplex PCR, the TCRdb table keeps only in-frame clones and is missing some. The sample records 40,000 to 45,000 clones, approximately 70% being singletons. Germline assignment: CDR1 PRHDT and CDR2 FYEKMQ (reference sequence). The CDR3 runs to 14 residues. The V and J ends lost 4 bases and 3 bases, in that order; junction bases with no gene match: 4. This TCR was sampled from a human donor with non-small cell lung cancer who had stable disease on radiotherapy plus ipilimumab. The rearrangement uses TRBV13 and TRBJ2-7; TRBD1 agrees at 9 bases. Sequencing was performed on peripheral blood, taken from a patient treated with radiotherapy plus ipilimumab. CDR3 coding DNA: TGTGCCAGCAGCTCCCAGGGACAGGGCTACGAGCAGTACTTC. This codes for CASSSQGQGYEQYF. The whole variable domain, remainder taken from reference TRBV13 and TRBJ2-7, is AAGVIQSPRHLIKEKRETATLKCYPIPRHDTVYWYQQGPGQDPQFLISFYEKMQSDKGSIPDRFSAQQFSDYHSELNMSSLELGDSALYFCASSSQGQGYEQYFGPGTRLTVT.